This T cell receptor (beta chain) was captured in a study of T cells in Graves' hyperthyroidism and ophthalmopathy. The study enrolled patients aged 18 to 65 with newly diagnosed hyperthyroidism of under 2 months' duration. RNA transcripts were the template for amplifying TCR beta CDR3 regions. Initially, a first-round RT-PCR of the TCR CDR3 employed the HTBI primer set. Using its own MiXCR run on the multiplex PCR reads, TCRdb lists one record per CDR3 protein. The profile shows 350,000 to 400,000 distinct CDR3 sequences, just under 15% of them singletons. Trimming shortened V by 3 bases and J by 7 bases, and 16 bases separated the two germline ends. In germline, CDR1 is LNHDA, CDR2 SQIVND (reference sequence). The CDR3 covers 15 residues. This clonotype was recorded a few times. Its antigen is undetermined. Study outcomes and limitations: Before onset, by a median of about six months, the model predicted ophthalmopathy. From stable hyperthyroidism, ophthalmopathy was separated by a 13 V-J model.

The clonotype comes from a woman in her twenties or thirties with Graves' hyperthyroidism. The chain is built from TRBV19 and TRBJ2-1; D is undetermined. The material sequenced was blood. The CDR3: CASSMAAPSRNEQFF. In DNA, the CDR3 is TGTGCCAGTAGTATGGCAGCGCCCAGCCGAAATGAGCAGTTCTTC.